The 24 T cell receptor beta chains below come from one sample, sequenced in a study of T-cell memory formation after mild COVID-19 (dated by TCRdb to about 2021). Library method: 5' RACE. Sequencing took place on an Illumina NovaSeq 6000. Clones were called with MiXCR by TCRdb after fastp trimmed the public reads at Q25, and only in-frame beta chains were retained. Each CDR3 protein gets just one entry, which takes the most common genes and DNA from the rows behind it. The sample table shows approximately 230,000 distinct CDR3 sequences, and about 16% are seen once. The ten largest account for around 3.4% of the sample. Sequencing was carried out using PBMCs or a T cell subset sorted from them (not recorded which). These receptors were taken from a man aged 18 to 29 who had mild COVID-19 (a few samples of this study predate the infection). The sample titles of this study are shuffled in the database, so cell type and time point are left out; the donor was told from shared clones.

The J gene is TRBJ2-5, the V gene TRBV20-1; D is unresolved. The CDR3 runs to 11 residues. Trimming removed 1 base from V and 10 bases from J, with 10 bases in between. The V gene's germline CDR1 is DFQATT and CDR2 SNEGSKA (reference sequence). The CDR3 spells CSARAPWSQYF. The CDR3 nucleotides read TGCAGTGCTAGAGCCCCGTGGAGCCAGTACTTC.

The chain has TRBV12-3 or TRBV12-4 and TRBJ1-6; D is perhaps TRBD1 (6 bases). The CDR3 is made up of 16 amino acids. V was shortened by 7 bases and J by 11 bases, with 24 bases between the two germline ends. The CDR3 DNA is TGTGCCAGCACCTCCAGAGGTTCATATAGGGGGGCACCCCTCCACTTT. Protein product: CASTSRGSYRGAPLHF.

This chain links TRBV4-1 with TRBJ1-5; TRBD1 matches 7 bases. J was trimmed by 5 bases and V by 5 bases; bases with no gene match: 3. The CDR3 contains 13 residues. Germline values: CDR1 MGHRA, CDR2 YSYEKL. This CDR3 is CASSGTVDQPQHF. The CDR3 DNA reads TGCGCCAGCAGCGGGACAGTCGATCAGCCCCAGCATTTT.

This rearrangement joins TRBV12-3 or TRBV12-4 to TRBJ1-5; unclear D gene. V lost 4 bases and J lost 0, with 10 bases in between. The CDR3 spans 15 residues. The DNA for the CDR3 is TGTGCCAGCAGTTATATTTCAAATAGCAATCAGCCCCAGCATTTT. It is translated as CASSYISNSNQPQHF.

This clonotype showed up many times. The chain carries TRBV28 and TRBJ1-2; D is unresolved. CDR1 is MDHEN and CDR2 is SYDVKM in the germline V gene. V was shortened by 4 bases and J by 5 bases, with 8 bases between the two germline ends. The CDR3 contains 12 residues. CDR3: CASSSSSYGYTF. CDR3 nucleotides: TGTGCCAGCAGTTCCTCTTCTTATGGCTACACCTTC.

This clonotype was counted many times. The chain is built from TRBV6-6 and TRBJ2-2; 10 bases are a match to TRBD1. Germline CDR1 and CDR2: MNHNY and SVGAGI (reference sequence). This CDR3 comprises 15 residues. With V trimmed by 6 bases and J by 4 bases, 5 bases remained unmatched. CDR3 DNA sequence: TGTGCCAGCAGGGGGACAGGGGTGTTCACCGGGGAGCTGTTTTTT. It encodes CASRGTGVFTGELFF.

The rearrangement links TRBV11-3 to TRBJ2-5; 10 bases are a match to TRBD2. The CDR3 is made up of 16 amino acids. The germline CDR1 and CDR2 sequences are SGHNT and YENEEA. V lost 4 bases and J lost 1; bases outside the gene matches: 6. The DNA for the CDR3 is TGTGCCAGCAGCTCCCGGATAGCGGGGGGCCAAGAGACCCAGTACTTC. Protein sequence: CASSSRIAGGQETQYF.

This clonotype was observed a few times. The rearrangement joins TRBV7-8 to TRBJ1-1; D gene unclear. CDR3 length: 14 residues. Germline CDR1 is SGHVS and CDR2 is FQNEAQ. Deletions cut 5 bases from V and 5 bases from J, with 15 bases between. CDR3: CASSGRVPGTEAFF. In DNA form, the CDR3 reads TGTGCCAGCAGCGGTAGGGTCCCTGGGACTGAAGCTTTCTTT. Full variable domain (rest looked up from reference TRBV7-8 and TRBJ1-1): GAGVSQSPRYKVAKRGQDVALRCDPISGHVSLFWYQQALGQGPEFLTYFQNEAQLDKSGLPSDRFFAERPEGSVSTLKIQRTQQEDSAVYLCASSGRVPGTEAFFGQGTRLTVV.

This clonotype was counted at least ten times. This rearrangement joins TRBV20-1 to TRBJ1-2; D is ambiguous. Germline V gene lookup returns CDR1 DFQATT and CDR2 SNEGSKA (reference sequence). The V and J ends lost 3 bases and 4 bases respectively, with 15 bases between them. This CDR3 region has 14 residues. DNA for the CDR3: TGCAGTGCTAGTTCCAGGCAACTCGGCTATGGCTACACCTTC. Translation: CSASSRQLGYGYTF.

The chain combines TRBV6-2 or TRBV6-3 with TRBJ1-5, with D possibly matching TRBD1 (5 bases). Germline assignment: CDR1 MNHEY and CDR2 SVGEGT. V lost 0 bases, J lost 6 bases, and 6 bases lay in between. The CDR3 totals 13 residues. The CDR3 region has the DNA TGTGCCAGCAGTTACTCGAGGGGTCAGCCCCAGCATTTT. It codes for CASSYSRGQPQHF.

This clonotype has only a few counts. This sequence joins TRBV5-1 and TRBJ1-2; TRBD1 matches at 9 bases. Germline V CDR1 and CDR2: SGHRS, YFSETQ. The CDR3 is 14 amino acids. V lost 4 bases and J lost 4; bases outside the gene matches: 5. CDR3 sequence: CASSPGDRAYGYTF. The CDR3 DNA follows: TGCGCCAGCAGCCCGGGGGACAGGGCCTATGGCTACACCTTC.

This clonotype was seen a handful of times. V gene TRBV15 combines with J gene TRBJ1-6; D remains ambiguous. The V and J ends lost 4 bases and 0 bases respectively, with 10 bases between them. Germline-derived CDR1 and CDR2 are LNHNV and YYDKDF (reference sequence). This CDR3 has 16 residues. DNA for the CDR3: TGTGCCACCAGCACCGGCAGTAGCTCCTATAATTCACCCCTCCACTTT. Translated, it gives CATSTGSSSYNSPLHF.

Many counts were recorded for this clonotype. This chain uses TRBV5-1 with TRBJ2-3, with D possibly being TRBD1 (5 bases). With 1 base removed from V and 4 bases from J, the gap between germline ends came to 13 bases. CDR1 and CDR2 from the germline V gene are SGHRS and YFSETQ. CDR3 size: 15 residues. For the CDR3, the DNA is TGCGCCAGCAGCTTGCTACAGGCGGTAGCAGATACGCAGTATTTT. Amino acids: CASSLLQAVADTQYF. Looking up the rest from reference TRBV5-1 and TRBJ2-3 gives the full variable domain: KAGVTQTPRYLIKTRGQQVTLSCSPISGHRSVSWYQQTPGQGLQFLFEYFSETQRNKGNFPGRFSGRQFSNSRSEMNVSTLELGDSALYLCASSLLQAVADTQYFGPGTRLTVL.

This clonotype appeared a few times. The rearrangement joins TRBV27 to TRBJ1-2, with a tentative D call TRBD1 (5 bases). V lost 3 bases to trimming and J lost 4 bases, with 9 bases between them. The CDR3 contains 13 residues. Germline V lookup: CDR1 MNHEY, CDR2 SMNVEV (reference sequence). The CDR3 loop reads CASSFRQSYGYTF. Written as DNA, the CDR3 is TGTGCCAGCAGTTTTAGACAGTCCTATGGCTACACCTTC.

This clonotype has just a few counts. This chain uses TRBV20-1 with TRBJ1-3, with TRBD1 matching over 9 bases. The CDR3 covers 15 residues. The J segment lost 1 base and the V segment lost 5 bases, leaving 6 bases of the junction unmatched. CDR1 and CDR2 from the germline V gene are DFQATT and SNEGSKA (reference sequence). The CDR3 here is CSAPDRGASGNTIYF. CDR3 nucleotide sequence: TGCAGTGCTCCGGACAGGGGAGCTTCTGGAAACACCATATATTTT.

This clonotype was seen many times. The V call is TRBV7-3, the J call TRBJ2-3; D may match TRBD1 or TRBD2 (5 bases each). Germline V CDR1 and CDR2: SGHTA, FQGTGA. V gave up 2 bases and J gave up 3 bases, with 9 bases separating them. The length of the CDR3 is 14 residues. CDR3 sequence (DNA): TGTGCCAGCAGCTTAGGGGGACCGACAGATACGCAGTATTTT. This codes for CASSLGGPTDTQYF.

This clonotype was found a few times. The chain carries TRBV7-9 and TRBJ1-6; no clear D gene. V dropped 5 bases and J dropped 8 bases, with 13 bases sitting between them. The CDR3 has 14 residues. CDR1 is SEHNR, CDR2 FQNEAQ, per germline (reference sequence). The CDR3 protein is CASSPHAEDSPLHF. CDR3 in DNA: TGTGCCAGCAGCCCCCACGCGGAAGATTCACCCCTCCACTTT.

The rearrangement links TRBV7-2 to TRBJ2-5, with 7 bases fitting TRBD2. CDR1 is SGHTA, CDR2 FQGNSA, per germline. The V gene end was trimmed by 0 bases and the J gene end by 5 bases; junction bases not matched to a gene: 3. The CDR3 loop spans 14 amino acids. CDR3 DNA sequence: TGTGCCAGCAGCTTAGCGGGGGGGTATGAGACCCAGTACTTC. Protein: CASSLAGGYETQYF.

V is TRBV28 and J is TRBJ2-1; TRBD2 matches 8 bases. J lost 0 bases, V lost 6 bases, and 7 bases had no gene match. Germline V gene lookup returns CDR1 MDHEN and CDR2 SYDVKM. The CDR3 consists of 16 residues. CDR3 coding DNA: TGTGCCAGCAGCGCGGGGGGAAGGAGCTCCTACAATGAGCAGTTCTTC. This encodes CASSAGGRSSYNEQFF.

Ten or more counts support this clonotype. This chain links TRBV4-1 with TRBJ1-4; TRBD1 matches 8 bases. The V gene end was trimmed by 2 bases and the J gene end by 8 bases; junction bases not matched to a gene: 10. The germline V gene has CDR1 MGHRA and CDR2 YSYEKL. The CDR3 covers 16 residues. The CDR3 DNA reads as TGCGCCAGCAGCCAACGCCGCGGACAGGGTGAAGAAAAACTGTTTTTT. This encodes CASSQRRGQGEEKLFF.

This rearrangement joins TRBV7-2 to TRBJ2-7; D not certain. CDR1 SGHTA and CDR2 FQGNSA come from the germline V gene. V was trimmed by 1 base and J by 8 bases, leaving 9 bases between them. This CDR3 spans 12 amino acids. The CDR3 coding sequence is TGTGCCAGCAGCTTAGAGACGGCGAAGCAGTACTTC. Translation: CASSLETAKQYF.

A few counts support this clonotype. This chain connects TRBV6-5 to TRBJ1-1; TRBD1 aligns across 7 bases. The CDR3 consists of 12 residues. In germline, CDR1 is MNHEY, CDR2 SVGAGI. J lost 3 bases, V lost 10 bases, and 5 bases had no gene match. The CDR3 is CAIQGRHTEAFF. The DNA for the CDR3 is TGTGCCATACAGGGGAGGCACACTGAAGCTTTCTTT.

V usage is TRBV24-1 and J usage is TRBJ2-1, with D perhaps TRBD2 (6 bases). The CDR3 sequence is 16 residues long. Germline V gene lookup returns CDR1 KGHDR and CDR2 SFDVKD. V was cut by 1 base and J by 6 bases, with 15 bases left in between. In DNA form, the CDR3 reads TGTGCCACCAGTGATTTTATGGAGGGAACAGGCAATGAGCAGTTCTTC. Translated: CATSDFMEGTGNEQFF.

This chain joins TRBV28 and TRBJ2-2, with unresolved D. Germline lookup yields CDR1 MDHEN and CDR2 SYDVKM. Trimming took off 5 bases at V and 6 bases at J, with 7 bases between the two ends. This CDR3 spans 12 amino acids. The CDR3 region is CASSINAGELFF. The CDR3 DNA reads TGTGCCAGCAGTATCAACGCCGGGGAGCTGTTTTTT.